Listed below are T cell receptor beta chains from one sample, sequenced in a study of T cells and copy number aberrations in small-cell lung cancer. Repertoires were generated with immunoSEQ multiplex PCR, while TCRdb's copy carries only in-frame clones and drops some. The table records 1,500 to 2,000 clones, about 80% of them present only once. The specimen was normal tissue next to the tumor. Every receptor here comes from a man in his sixties with small cell lung cancer. CDR3s include the opening cysteine and the closing phenylalanine or tryptophan. A D gene is named only where the DNA matches it firmly. Only some rows state a clone size, as once, few, many or a class for expanded clones.

d_call: NA
v_call: TRBV13
clone_size: NA
j_call: TRBJ2-7
cdr3_aa: CASSLGVTYEQYF
cdr3_nt: TGTGCCAGCAGCTTAGGGGTTACCTACGAGCAGTACTTC

d_call: TRBD2
v_call: TRBV5-4
clone_size: NA
j_call: TRBJ2-5
cdr3_aa: CASSTGLEIVKAQYF
cdr3_nt: TGTGCCAGCAGTACGGGACTAGAGATTGTGAAAGCCCAGTACTTC

d_call: NA
v_call: TRBV11-2
clone_size: NA
j_call: TRBJ2-1
cdr3_aa: CASSLWSGDEQFF
cdr3_nt: TGTGCCAGCAGCTTATGGTCCGGCGATGAGCAGTTCTTC

d_call: TRBD1
v_call: TRBV5-1
clone_size: NA
j_call: TRBJ1-4
cdr3_aa: CASRPQGAESEKLFF
cdr3_nt: TGCGCCAGCAGACCTCAGGGGGCGGAGAGTGAAAAACTGTTTTTT

d_call: TRBD1
v_call: TRBV28
clone_size: NA
j_call: TRBJ1-2
cdr3_aa: CASSLEGALGGYTF
cdr3_nt: TGTGCCAGCAGTTTAGAGGGGGCTCTTGGGGGCTACACCTTC

d_call: NA
v_call: TRBV5-1
clone_size: NA
j_call: TRBJ2-1
cdr3_aa: CASSGFGRGNEQFF
cdr3_nt: TGCGCCAGCAGCGGCTTCGGCAGGGGCAATGAGCAGTTCTTC

d_call: NA
v_call: TRBV2
clone_size: NA
j_call: TRBJ2-7
cdr3_aa: CASSDRATLGQYF
cdr3_nt: TGTGCCAGCAGTGATAGGGCTACCTTAGGGCAGTACTTC

d_call: TRBD2
v_call: TRBV29-1
clone_size: NA
j_call: TRBJ2-3
cdr3_aa: CSVGQGGDTQYF
cdr3_nt: TGCAGCGTTGGGCAGGGAGGGGATACGCAGTATTTT

d_call: TRBD1
v_call: TRBV27
clone_size: NA
j_call: TRBJ2-7
cdr3_aa: CASSLSFGAGGSEQYF
cdr3_nt: TGTGCCAGCAGTTTATCTTTCGGGGCAGGGGGCAGCGAGCAGTACTTC

d_call: TRBD1
v_call: TRBV7-3
clone_size: NA
j_call: TRBJ2-2
cdr3_aa: CASSPGTANTGELFF
cdr3_nt: TGTGCCAGCAGCCCCGGGACAGCGAACACCGGGGAGCTGTTTTTT

d_call: NA
v_call: TRBV11-1
clone_size: NA
j_call: TRBJ1-2
cdr3_aa: CASSLAMEENYGYTF
cdr3_nt: TGTGCCAGCAGCTTAGCGATGGAGGAAAACTATGGCTACACCTTC

d_call: TRBD1
v_call: TRBV4-2
clone_size: NA
j_call: TRBJ1-1
cdr3_aa: CASSQGQGAGNTEAFF
cdr3_nt: TGTGCCAGCAGCCAAGGACAGGGCGCGGGGAACACTGAAGCTTTCTTT

d_call: NA
v_call: TRBV4-1
clone_size: NA
j_call: TRBJ1-5
cdr3_aa: CASSREDSSVQPQHF
cdr3_nt: TGCGCCAGCAGCCGAGAAGACAGTAGTGTTCAGCCCCAGCATTTT

d_call: TRBD1
v_call: TRBV15
clone_size: NA
j_call: TRBJ1-1
cdr3_aa: CATSTTDRASTEAFF
cdr3_nt: TGTGCCACCAGCACTACGGACAGGGCATCCACTGAAGCTTTCTTT

d_call: NA
v_call: TRBV7-6
clone_size: NA
j_call: TRBJ2-5
cdr3_aa: CASSSPPQETQYF
cdr3_nt: TGTGCCAGCAGCTCCCCACCTCAAGAGACCCAGTACTTC

d_call: TRBD2
v_call: TRBV7-6
clone_size: NA
j_call: TRBJ2-1
cdr3_aa: CANSSRGDSYNEQFF
cdr3_nt: TGTGCCAACAGCTCCCGGGGGGACTCCTACAATGAGCAGTTCTTC

d_call: NA
v_call: TRBV28
clone_size: NA
j_call: TRBJ1-3
cdr3_aa: CASSLEAGGNTIYF
cdr3_nt: TGTGCCAGCAGTTTGGAGGCTGGTGGAAACACCATATATTTT

d_call: TRBD1
v_call: TRBV6-1
clone_size: few
j_call: TRBJ1-3
cdr3_aa: CASSEGDRAHTIYF
cdr3_nt: TGTGCCAGCAGTGAAGGGGACAGGGCGCACACCATATATTTT

d_call: NA
v_call: TRBV2
clone_size: NA
j_call: TRBJ1-1
cdr3_aa: CASSADGYTEAFF
cdr3_nt: TGTGCCAGCAGCGCTGACGGTTACACTGAAGCTTTCTTT

d_call: TRBD1
v_call: TRBV11-2
clone_size: NA
j_call: TRBJ1-1
cdr3_aa: CASSLVTGGVEAFF
cdr3_nt: TGTGCCAGCAGCTTAGTAACAGGGGGCGTTGAAGCTTTCTTT

d_call: TRBD1
v_call: TRBV7-2
clone_size: NA
j_call: TRBJ1-4
cdr3_aa: CASSQDRRGEKLFF
cdr3_nt: TGTGCCAGCAGCCAGGACAGGAGGGGTGAAAAACTGTTTTTT

d_call: NA
v_call: TRBV6-6
clone_size: NA
j_call: TRBJ2-3
cdr3_aa: CASSDTGTSTDTQYF
cdr3_nt: TGTGCCAGCAGTGACACGGGGACTAGCACAGATACGCAGTATTTT

d_call: TRBD1
v_call: TRBV5-3
clone_size: NA
j_call: TRBJ1-4
cdr3_aa: CARSLRDRGRATNEKLFF
cdr3_nt: TGTGCCAGAAGCTTACGGGACAGGGGGAGGGCAACTAATGAAAAACTGTTTTTT

d_call: NA
v_call: TRBV21-1
clone_size: NA
j_call: TRBJ1-1
cdr3_aa: CASSEQGNAIPEAFF
cdr3_nt: TGTGCCAGCAGCGAACAGGGAAATGCAATCCCTGAAGCTTTCTTT

d_call: NA
v_call: TRBV30
clone_size: NA
j_call: TRBJ1-2
cdr3_aa: CAWRTGMSGYTF
cdr3_nt: TGTGCCTGGAGAACAGGGATGTCAGGCTACACCTTC

d_call: NA
v_call: TRBV5-1
clone_size: NA
j_call: TRBJ2-7
cdr3_aa: CASSPGDYEQYF
cdr3_nt: TGCGCCAGCAGCCCGGGAGACTACGAGCAGTACTTC

d_call: TRBD2
v_call: TRBV30
clone_size: NA
j_call: TRBJ2-7
cdr3_aa: CAWSAGTSGNYEQYF
cdr3_nt: TGTGCCTGGAGTGCCGGGACTAGCGGGAACTACGAGCAGTACTTC

d_call: TRBD1
v_call: TRBV5-1
clone_size: NA
j_call: TRBJ2-2
cdr3_aa: CASSETGTGNTGELFF
cdr3_nt: TGCGCCAGCAGCGAGACCGGGACAGGGAACACCGGGGAGCTGTTTTTT

d_call: NA
v_call: TRBV4-3
clone_size: NA
j_call: TRBJ1-4
cdr3_aa: CASSHNRKATNEKLFF
cdr3_nt: TGCGCCAGCAGCCACAACAGAAAAGCAACTAATGAAAAACTGTTTTTT

d_call: NA
v_call: TRBV30
clone_size: once
j_call: TRBJ2-7
cdr3_aa: CAWSKTGGYEQYF
cdr3_nt: TGTGCCTGGAGTAAAACGGGCGGATACGAGCAGTACTTC

d_call: TRBD1
v_call: TRBV19
clone_size: NA
j_call: TRBJ2-2
cdr3_aa: CASSGLQGAGGELFF
cdr3_nt: TGTGCCAGTAGCGGATTACAGGGGGCTGGCGGGGAGCTGTTTTTT

d_call: NA
v_call: TRBV9
clone_size: NA
j_call: TRBJ2-2
cdr3_aa: CASSVSLNTGELFF
cdr3_nt: TGTGCCAGCAGCGTATCCCTGAACACCGGGGAGCTGTTTTTT